Presented here are 3 T cell receptor beta chains from one specimen sequenced in a study of T cell clonality in common variable immunodeficiency. Data came from immunoSEQ multiplex PCR; TCRdb stores just in-frame clones and leaves some out. The sample was found to contain tens of thousands of clones, and every one recurs. Material for sequencing was peripheral blood mononuclear cells. These receptors were collected from a person between 18 and 70 years old in good health.

Many counts were recorded for this clone. Partial CDR3 DNA: TGTGCCAGCAGCTTACAGAATCAGCCC. Protein sequence: CASSLQNQP. In full, the CDR3 reads CASSLQNQPQHF. The V and J genes are TRBV7-9 and TRBJ1-5; D not resolved. Coverage ceases 3 residues before the CDR3 finishes, and the germline J gene fills in the end. The CDR3 contains 12 residues. V lost 2 bases and J 4 bases, leaving 3 bases between the germline ends. Germline lookup yields CDR1 SEHNR and CDR2 FQNEAQ (reference sequence).

Comment on this clone: The read gets to within 3 residues of the CDR3 end, and the germline J gene fills in the rest. J is TRBJ2-7 and V is TRBV10-2; D remains ambiguous. The CDR3 is 13 amino acids. Trimming cost V 8 bases and J 0 bases, with 11 bases left between them. Germline CDR1 WSHSY, CDR2 SAAADI. CDR3 bases read: TGCGCCAGCCGCAGGTCGTCCTCCTACGAG. Protein: CASRRSSSYE. The whole CDR3 sequence is CASRRSSSYEQYF.

This clone has ten or more counts. The read terminates 3 residues ahead of where the CDR3 ends, so the germline J gene completes it. The genes are TRBV6-2 or TRBV6-3 and TRBJ2-1; 13 bases map to TRBD2. V gave up 1 base and J gave up 8 bases; unmatched junction bases: 5. Germline V gene sequence: CDR1 MNHEY, CDR2 SVGEGT. The CDR3 is 16 amino acids. The DNA read from the CDR3 is TGTGCCAGCAGTTACTATGGACTAGCGGGAGTGGATGAG. Encoded protein: CASSYYGLAGVDE. The full CDR3 is CASSYYGLAGVDEQFF.